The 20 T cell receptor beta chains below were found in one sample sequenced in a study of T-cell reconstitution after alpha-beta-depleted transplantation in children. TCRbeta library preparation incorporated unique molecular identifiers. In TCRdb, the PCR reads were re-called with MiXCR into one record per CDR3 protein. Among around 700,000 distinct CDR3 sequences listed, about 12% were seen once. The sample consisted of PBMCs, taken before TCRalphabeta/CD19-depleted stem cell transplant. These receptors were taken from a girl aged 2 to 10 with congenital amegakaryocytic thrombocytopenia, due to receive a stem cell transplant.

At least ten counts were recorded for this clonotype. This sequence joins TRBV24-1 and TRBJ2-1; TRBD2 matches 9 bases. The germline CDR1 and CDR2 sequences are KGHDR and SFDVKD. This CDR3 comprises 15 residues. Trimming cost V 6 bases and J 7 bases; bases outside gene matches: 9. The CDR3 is CATSRASGEVNEQFF. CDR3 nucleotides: TGTGCCACCAGTAGGGCTAGCGGGGAGGTAAATGAGCAGTTCTTC.

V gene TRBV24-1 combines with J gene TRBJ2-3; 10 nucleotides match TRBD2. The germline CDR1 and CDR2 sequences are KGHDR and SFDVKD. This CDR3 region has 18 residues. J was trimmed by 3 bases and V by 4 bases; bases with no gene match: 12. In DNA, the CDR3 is TGTGCCACCAGTGAAATAGCGGGAGGAGGCTTGGAGACAGATACGCAGTATTTT. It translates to CATSEIAGGGLETDTQYF.

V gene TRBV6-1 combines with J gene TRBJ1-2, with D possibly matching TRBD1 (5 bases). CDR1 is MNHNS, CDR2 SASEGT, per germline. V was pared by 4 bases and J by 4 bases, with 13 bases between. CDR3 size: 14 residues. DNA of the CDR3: TGTGCCAGCAGTGGGGGCGTTGCGGGCTATGGCTACACCTTC. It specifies CASSGGVAGYGYTF.

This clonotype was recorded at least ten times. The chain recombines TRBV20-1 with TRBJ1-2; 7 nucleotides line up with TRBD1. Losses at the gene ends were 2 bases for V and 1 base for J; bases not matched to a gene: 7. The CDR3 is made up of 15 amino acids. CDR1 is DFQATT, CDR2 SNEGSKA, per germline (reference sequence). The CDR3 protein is CSARMTGRFNYGYTF. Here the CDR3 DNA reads TGCAGTGCTAGAATGACAGGGAGGTTTAACTATGGCTACACCTTC.

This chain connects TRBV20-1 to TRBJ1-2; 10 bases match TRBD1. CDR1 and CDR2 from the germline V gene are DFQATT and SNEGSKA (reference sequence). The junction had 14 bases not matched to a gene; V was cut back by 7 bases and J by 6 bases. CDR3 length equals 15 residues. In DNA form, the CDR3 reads TGCAGTGTCCTGGCCGGGACAGGGGCTTGGAATGGCTACACCTTC. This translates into CSVLAGTGAWNGYTF.

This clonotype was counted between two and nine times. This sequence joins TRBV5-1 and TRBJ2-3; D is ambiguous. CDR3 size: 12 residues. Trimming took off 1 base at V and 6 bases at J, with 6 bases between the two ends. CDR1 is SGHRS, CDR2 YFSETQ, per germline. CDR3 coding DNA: TGCGCCAGCAGCTTGATGTGGGATACGCAGTATTTT. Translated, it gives CASSLMWDTQYF.

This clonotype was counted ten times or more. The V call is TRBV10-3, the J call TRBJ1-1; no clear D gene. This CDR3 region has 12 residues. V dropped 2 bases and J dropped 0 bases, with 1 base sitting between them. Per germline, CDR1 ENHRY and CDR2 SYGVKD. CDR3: CAISEMNTEAFF. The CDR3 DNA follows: TGTGCCATCAGTGAGATGAACACTGAAGCTTTCTTT.

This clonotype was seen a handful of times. CDR3 amino acids: CASSGQRTVQETQYF. DNA of the CDR3: TGTGCCAGCAGTGGTCAGCGGACAGTACAAGAGACCCAGTACTTC. The chain is built from TRBV2 and TRBJ2-5, with D possibly matching TRBD1 (6 bases). The germline V gene encodes CDR1 SNHLY and CDR2 FYNNEI. This CDR3 is 15 amino acids long. The germline V and J ends were trimmed by 4 bases and 2 bases, with 14 bases remaining between them.

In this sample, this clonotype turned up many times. The DNA for the CDR3 is TGTGCCAGCAGTTTTTTAGAGGAGCTGTTTTTT. This gives the protein CASSFLEELFF. This chain connects TRBV12-3 or TRBV12-4 to TRBJ2-2; D is unresolved. Trimming took off 3 bases at V and 10 bases at J, with 6 bases between the two ends. This CDR3 is 11 amino acids long.

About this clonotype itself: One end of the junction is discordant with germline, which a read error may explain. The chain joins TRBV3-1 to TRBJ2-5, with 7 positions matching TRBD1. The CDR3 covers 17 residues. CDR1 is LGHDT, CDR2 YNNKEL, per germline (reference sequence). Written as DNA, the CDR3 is TGTGCCAGCACCCAACAGGGGCAGGGAAGTTGGCAAGAGACCCAGTACTTC. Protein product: CASTQQGQGSWQETQYF.

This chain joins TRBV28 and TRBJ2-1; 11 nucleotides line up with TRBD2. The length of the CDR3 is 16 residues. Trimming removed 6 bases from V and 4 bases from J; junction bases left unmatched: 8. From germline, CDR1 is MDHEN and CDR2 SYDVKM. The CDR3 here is CASSQAIAGGYNEQFF. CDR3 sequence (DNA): TGTGCCAGCAGCCAAGCAATAGCGGGAGGGTACAATGAGCAGTTCTTC.

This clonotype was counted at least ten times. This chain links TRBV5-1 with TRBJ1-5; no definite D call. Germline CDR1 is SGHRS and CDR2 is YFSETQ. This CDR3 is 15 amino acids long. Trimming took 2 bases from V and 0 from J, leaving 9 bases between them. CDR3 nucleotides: TGCGCCAGCAGCTTTACCGGGGATAGCAATCAGCCCCAGCATTTT. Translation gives CASSFTGDSNQPQHF.

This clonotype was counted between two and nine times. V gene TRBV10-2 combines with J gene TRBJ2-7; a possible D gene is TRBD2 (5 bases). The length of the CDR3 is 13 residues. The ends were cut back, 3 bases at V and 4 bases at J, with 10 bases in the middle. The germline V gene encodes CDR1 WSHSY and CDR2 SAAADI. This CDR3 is CASSELVLYEQYF. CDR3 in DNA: TGCGCCAGCAGTGAACTAGTTTTGTACGAGCAGTACTTC.

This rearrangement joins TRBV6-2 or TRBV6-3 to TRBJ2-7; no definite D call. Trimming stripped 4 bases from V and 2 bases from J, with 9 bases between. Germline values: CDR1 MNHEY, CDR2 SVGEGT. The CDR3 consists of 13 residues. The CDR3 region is CASSFLPAYEQYF. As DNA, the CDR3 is TGTGCCAGCAGTTTTCTACCAGCCTACGAGCAGTACTTC.

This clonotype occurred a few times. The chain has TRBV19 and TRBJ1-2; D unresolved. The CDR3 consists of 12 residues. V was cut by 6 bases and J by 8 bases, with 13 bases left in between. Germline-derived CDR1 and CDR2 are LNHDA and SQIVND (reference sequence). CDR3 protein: CASRWSGSGYTF. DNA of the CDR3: TGTGCCAGTAGATGGTCCGGGAGCGGCTACACCTTC.

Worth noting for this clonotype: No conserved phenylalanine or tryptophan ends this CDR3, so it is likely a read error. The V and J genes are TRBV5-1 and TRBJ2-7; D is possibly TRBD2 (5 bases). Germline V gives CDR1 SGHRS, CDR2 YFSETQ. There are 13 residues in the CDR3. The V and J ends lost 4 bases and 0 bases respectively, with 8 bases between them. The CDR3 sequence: CASSGGSSYEQYS. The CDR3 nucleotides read TGCGCCAGCAGCGGAGGATCCTCCTACGAGCAGTACTCC.

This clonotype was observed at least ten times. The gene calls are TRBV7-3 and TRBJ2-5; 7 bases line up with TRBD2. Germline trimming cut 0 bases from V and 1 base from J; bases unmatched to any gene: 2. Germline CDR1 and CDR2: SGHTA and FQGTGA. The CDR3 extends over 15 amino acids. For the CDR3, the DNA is TGTGCCAGCAGCTTAACGGGAGGGCCCCAAGAGACCCAGTACTTC. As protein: CASSLTGGPQETQYF.

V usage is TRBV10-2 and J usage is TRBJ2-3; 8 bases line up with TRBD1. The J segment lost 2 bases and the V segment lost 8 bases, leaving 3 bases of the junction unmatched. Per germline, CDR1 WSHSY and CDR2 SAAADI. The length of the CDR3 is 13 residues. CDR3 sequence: CASLDRDTDTQYF. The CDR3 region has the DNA TGCGCCAGCTTGGACAGGGACACAGATACGCAGTATTTT.

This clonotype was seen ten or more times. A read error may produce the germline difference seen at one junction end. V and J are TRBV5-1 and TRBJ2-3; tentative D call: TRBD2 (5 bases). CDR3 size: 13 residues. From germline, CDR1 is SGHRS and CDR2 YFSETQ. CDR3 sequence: CASSAGITDTQYF. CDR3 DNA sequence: TGTGCCAGCAGTGCCGGGATCACAGATACGCAGTATTTT.

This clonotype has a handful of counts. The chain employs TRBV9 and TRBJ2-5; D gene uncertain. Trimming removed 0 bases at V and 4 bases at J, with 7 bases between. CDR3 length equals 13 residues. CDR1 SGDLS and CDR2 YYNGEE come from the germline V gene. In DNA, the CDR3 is TGTGCCAGCAGCGTAGAAATGGGAGAGACCCAGTACTTC. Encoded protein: CASSVEMGETQYF.